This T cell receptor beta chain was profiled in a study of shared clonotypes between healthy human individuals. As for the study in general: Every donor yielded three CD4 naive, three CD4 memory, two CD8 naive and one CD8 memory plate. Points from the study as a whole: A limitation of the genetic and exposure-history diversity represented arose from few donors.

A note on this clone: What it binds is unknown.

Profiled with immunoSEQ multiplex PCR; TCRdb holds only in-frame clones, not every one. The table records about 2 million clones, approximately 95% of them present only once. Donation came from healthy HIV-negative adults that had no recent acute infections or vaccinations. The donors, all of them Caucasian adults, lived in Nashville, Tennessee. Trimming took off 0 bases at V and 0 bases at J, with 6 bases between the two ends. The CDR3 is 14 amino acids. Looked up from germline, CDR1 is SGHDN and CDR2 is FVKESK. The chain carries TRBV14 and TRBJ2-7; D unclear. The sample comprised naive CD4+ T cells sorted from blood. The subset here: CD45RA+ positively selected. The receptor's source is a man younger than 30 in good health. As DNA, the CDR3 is TGTGCCAGCAGCCAAGAAACAGCCTCCTACGAGCAGTACTTC. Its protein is CASSQETASYEQYF.